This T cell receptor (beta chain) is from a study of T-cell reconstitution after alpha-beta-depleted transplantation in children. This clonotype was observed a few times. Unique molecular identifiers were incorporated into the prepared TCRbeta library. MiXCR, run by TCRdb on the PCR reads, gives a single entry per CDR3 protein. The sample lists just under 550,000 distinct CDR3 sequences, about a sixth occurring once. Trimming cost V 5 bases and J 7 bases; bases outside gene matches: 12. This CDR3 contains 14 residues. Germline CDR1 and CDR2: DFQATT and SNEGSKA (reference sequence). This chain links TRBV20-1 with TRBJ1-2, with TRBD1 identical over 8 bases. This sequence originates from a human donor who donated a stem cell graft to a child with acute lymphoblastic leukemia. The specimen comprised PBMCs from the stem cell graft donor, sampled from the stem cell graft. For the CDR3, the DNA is TGCAGTGCTCAGACTGAACAGGGGGATGGTGGCTACACCTTC. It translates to CSAQTEQGDGGYTF.